The rows below give T cell receptor beta chains drawn from one sample of a study of Ad26.COV2.S vaccination and SARS-CoV-2 variants. This table comes from immunoSEQ multiplex PCR, and its TCRdb copy is limited to in-frame clones, with some not included. The sample records 360,000 or so clones, around 89% being singletons. The sample here was peripheral blood, taken in a trial of Ad26.COV2.S vaccine versus placebo. These receptors originate from a person between 18 and 59 years old who received the Ad26.COV2.S COVID-19 vaccine or a placebo. Both conserved end residues are part of each CDR3. The order of the fields is V gene, J gene, D gene, clone size, CDR3 protein, CDR3 DNA. D genes are given only for firm matches. Rows give clone size only sometimes, using once, few, many, or a class for an expanded clone.

V gene: TRBV19; J gene: TRBJ2-1; D gene: .; clone size: .; CDR3 protein: CASRPSDYQGNEQFF; CDR3 DNA: TGTGCCAGTAGACCCTCCGACTACCAGGGGAATGAGCAGTTCTTC
V gene: TRBV12-2; J gene: TRBJ1-3; D gene: .; clone size: .; CDR3 protein: CASRLVPGRDRDSGNTIYF; CDR3 DNA: TGTGCAAGTCGCTTAGTCCCCGGCCGGGACCGGGACTCTGGAAACACCATATATTTT
V gene: TRBV29-1; J gene: TRBJ2-7; D gene: TRBD1; clone size: once; CDR3 protein: CSAYRDHRGQGYEQYF; CDR3 DNA: TGCAGCGCCTACAGGGATCACAGGGGGCAAGGGTACGAGCAGTACTTC
V gene: TRBV5-5; J gene: TRBJ2-2; D gene: .; clone size: .; CDR3 protein: CASRPGGQVNTGELFF; CDR3 DNA: TGTGCCAGCAGACCGGGGGGACAGGTGAACACCGGGGAGCTGTTTTTT
V gene: TRBV4-1; J gene: TRBJ2-7; D gene: TRBD2; clone size: .; CDR3 protein: CASSPGTSGAYEQYF; CDR3 DNA: TGCGCCAGCAGCCCCGGGACTAGCGGCGCCTACGAGCAGTACTTC
V gene: TRBV7-8; J gene: TRBJ2-2; D gene: TRBD1; clone size: few; CDR3 protein: CASSLWTGETGELFF; CDR3 DNA: TGTGCCAGCAGCCTCTGGACAGGGGAAACCGGGGAGCTGTTTTTT
V gene: TRBV5-1; J gene: TRBJ2-3; D gene: TRBD2; clone size: .; CDR3 protein: CASSAGLAGGWTDTQYF; CDR3 DNA: TGCGCCAGCAGCGCGGGACTAGCGGGAGGGTGGACAGATACGCAGTATTTT
V gene: TRBV6-1; J gene: TRBJ2-3; D gene: TRBD2; clone size: .; CDR3 protein: CASSELAGDPDTQYF; CDR3 DNA: TGTGCCAGCAGTGAACTAGCGGGAGACCCAGATACGCAGTATTTT
V gene: TRBV14; J gene: TRBJ1-1; D gene: .; clone size: few; CDR3 protein: CASSQVQRAFF; CDR3 DNA: TGTGCCAGCAGCCAAGTACAGAGGGCTTTCTTT
V gene: TRBV5-1; J gene: TRBJ2-2; D gene: .; clone size: .; CDR3 protein: CASSRGLVTGELFF; CDR3 DNA: TGCGCCAGCAGCCGGGGACTCGTCACCGGGGAGCTGTTTTTT
V gene: TRBV2; J gene: TRBJ2-5; D gene: .; clone size: .; CDR3 protein: CASTKRGRGGVGETQYF; CDR3 DNA: TGTGCCAGCACCAAAAGGGGTCGCGGAGGGGTGGGGGAGACCCAGTACTTC
V gene: TRBV7-8; J gene: TRBJ2-7; D gene: .; clone size: once; CDR3 protein: CASSRPGNEQYF; CDR3 DNA: TGTGCCAGCAGCCGACCTGGGAACGAGCAGTACTTC
V gene: TRBV20-1; J gene: TRBJ1-4; D gene: .; clone size: .; CDR3 protein: CSAQENEKLFF; CDR3 DNA: TGCAGTGCCCAAGAGAATGAAAAACTGTTTTTT
V gene: TRBV5-5; J gene: TRBJ2-7; D gene: .; clone size: .; CDR3 protein: CASSSTSIEGEQYF; CDR3 DNA: TGTGCCAGCAGCTCGACTAGTATTGAAGGCGAGCAGTACTTC
V gene: TRBV6-5; J gene: TRBJ1-2; D gene: .; clone size: .; CDR3 protein: CASSSAPEVYGYTF; CDR3 DNA: TGTGCCAGCAGTTCGGCCCCAGAGGTTTACGGCTACACCTTC
V gene: TRBV5-1; J gene: TRBJ2-1; D gene: .; clone size: .; CDR3 protein: CASSSGEHYNEQFF; CDR3 DNA: TGCGCCAGCAGCTCAGGGGAGCACTACAATGAGCAGTTCTTC
V gene: TRBV10-3; J gene: TRBJ1-1; D gene: .; clone size: .; CDR3 protein: CAISESKGSEAFF; CDR3 DNA: TGTGCCATCAGTGAGTCGAAGGGCAGTGAAGCTTTCTTT
V gene: TRBV4-1; J gene: TRBJ2-5; D gene: .; clone size: .; CDR3 protein: CASSQVENPPETQYF; CDR3 DNA: TGCGCCAGCAGCCAAGTTGAGAATCCCCCGGAGACCCAGTACTTC
V gene: TRBV7-2; J gene: TRBJ1-4; D gene: .; clone size: .; CDR3 protein: CASSLEGIGGEKLFF; CDR3 DNA: TGTGCCAGCAGCTTAGAGGGGATCGGGGGTGAAAAACTGTTTTTT
V gene: TRBV10-3; J gene: TRBJ2-1; D gene: TRBD1; clone size: .; CDR3 protein: CAISKDRGLAYNEQFF; CDR3 DNA: TGTGCCATCAGCAAGGACAGGGGTTTAGCATACAATGAGCAGTTCTTC
V gene: TRBV11-2; J gene: TRBJ2-3; D gene: .; clone size: .; CDR3 protein: CASSFAWDTQYF; CDR3 DNA: TGTGCCAGCAGCTTTGCCTGGGATACGCAGTATTTT
V gene: TRBV11-2; J gene: TRBJ2-3; D gene: .; clone size: .; CDR3 protein: CASSARRSSGGKSTDTQYF; CDR3 DNA: TGTGCCAGCAGCGCGCGGCGGTCCTCCGGAGGGAAAAGCACAGATACGCAGTATTTT
V gene: TRBV24-1; J gene: TRBJ2-3; D gene: TRBD2; clone size: .; CDR3 protein: CATSGGLAITDTQYF; CDR3 DNA: TGTGCCACCAGTGGAGGACTAGCGATCACAGATACGCAGTATTTT
V gene: TRBV30; J gene: TRBJ1-4; D gene: .; clone size: .; CDR3 protein: CACLQRRTNEKLFF; CDR3 DNA: TGTGCCTGTCTCCAAAGGAGAACTAATGAAAAACTGTTTTTT
V gene: TRBV27; J gene: TRBJ1-6; D gene: TRBD1; clone size: few; CDR3 protein: CASSFTGTGVSPLHF; CDR3 DNA: TGTGCCAGCAGTTTTACCGGGACAGGGGTATCACCCCTCCACTTT
V gene: TRBV19; J gene: TRBJ2-7; D gene: TRBD1; clone size: .; CDR3 protein: CASSMGQEWNEQYF; CDR3 DNA: TGTGCCAGTAGTATGGGACAGGAGTGGAACGAGCAGTACTTC
V gene: TRBV5-5; J gene: TRBJ1-1; D gene: .; clone size: once; CDR3 protein: CASSGTTNTEAFF; CDR3 DNA: TGTGCCAGCAGCGGAACAACGAACACTGAAGCTTTCTTT
V gene: TRBV28; J gene: TRBJ1-2; D gene: .; clone size: .; CDR3 protein: CASSSNYGYTF; CDR3 DNA: TGTGCCAGCAGTTCTAACTATGGCTACACCTTC
V gene: TRBV12-3/TRBV12-4; J gene: TRBJ2-7; D gene: .; clone size: .; CDR3 protein: CASSLRRLYEQYF; CDR3 DNA: TGTGCCAGCAGTTTAAGACGGCTCTACGAGCAGTACTTC
V gene: TRBV9; J gene: TRBJ2-1; D gene: .; clone size: .; CDR3 protein: CASSVDPGTSYNEQFF; CDR3 DNA: TGTGCCAGCAGCGTAGATCCGGGAACCTCCTACAATGAGCAGTTCTTC
V gene: TRBV5-6; J gene: TRBJ1-4; D gene: .; clone size: once; CDR3 protein: CASSWGSATTNEKLFF; CDR3 DNA: TGTGCCAGCAGCTGGGGGTCAGCCACAACTAATGAAAAACTGTTTTTT
V gene: TRBV30; J gene: TRBJ1-6; D gene: .; clone size: once; CDR3 protein: CAWSVNRNNSPLHF; CDR3 DNA: TGTGCCTGGAGTGTAAACAGGAATAATTCACCCCTCCACTTT